Many counts were recorded for the clone carrying this TCR beta chain. TCRdb re-called the reads with MiXCR, one entry per CDR3 protein. In the table there are 300,000 to 400,000 distinct CDR3 sequences, around 18% of which are singletons. These data are taken from a study of T cell repertoires in cytomegalovirus infection. Study as a whole: An indication of both CMV infection and matching HLA type came from public TCR beta signatures.

The sequence derives from a human donor in good health (CMV status not recorded). Some clones in this sample may be carry-over from other donors' samples. What was sequenced was PBMCs.

The CDR3 nucleotides are TGTGCCAGCAGCTTAGCGTTCGGGTCCTACAATGAGCAGTTCTTC. As protein: CASSLAFGSYNEQFF. The chain uses TRBV7-2 and TRBJ2-1; D gene ambiguous. Trimming shortened V by 0 bases and J by 1 base, and 7 bases separated the two germline ends. The CDR3 sequence is 15 residues long. Germline-derived CDR1 and CDR2 are SGHTA and FQGNSA.